The present T cell receptor (beta chain) was sequenced within a study of blood T cell repertoires in COVID-19. On the study more broadly: In each case, the material was cDNA or gDNA derived from T cells, B-cell-depleted T cells, or PBMCs.

The CDR3 has 14 residues. The V gene's germline CDR1 is LGHDT and CDR2 YNNKEL (reference sequence). The V segment lost 5 bases and the J segment 6 bases; nucleotides outside the gene matches: 6. Original analysis: Reference gene primers were amplified, and this amplification served to estimate nucleated cell counts. Sequencing used immunoSEQ multiplex PCR; TCRdb keeps in-frame clones, though not all of them. Clonal size and the V and J genes are those of that table, whereas D and trimming came from the DNA. The profile shows approximately 68,000 clones, about 81% of them singletons. Sequencing used peripheral blood. V and J are TRBV3-1 (or the pseudogene TRBV3-2) and TRBJ2-1, with 8 bases fitting TRBD2. The TCR comes from a human donor in a cohort sampled during active COVID-19. CDR3 region: CASSSRGLVNEQFF. The CDR3, as DNA: TGTGCCAGCAGCTCTCGGGGACTAGTCAATGAGCAGTTCTTC.